Following are 20 T cell receptor beta chains from one sample sequenced in a study of blood T cell repertoires in COVID-19. Assay: immunoSEQ multiplex PCR; the TCRdb copy retains only in-frame clones and omits some. There are tens of thousands of clones in the sample; about 80% occur only once, and approximately 3.4% lies in the top ten. Sequencing used peripheral blood. These receptor sequences come from a man between 60 and 75 years old with acute or convalescent COVID-19.

The rearrangement uses TRBV19 and TRBJ2-1; weak D call: TRBD2 (7 bases). The CDR3 is 14 amino acids. The germline V and J ends were trimmed by 8 bases and 2 bases, with 13 bases remaining between them. Germline CDR1 LNHDA, CDR2 SQIVND (reference sequence). CDR3 in amino acids: CASSPGGPYNEQFF. CDR3 nucleotide sequence: TGTGCCAGTTCCCCGGGGGGCCCCTACAATGAGCAGTTCTTC.

The V call is TRBV11-2, the J call TRBJ1-1, with TRBD1 as a possible D gene (5 bases). The CDR3 extends over 13 amino acids. From germline, CDR1 is SGHAT and CDR2 FQNNGV. V was cut by 4 bases and J by 0 bases, with 6 bases left in between. The CDR3 here is CASSSGVNTEAFF. CDR3 coding DNA: TGTGCCAGCAGCTCGGGGGTGAACACTGAAGCTTTCTTT.

V is TRBV2 and J is TRBJ1-5; D remains ambiguous. The CDR3 consists of 13 residues. V shed 6 bases and J shed 0 bases, with 6 bases lying between them. Germline V gene sequence: CDR1 SNHLY, CDR2 FYNNEI. DNA for the CDR3: TGTGCCAGCAGGTACAGTAGCAATCAGCCCCAGCATTTT. This gives the protein CASRYSSNQPQHF.

The chain employs TRBV6-1 and TRBJ1-6; 11 bases line up with TRBD1. Germline CDR1 reads MNHNS; CDR2 reads SASEGT. The ends lost 2 bases at V and 11 bases at J; junction bases unmatched: 5. CDR3 length equals 15 residues. In nucleotides, the CDR3 is TGTGCCAGCAGTGAATCGCCGGGACAGGGGGCACCCCTCCACTTT. It codes for CASSESPGQGAPLHF.

About this clone: Other nucleotide sequences from this sample produce the same CDR3. This chain uses TRBV18 with TRBJ2-1; 13 nucleotides line up with TRBD2. V lost 3 bases, J lost 5 bases, and 1 base stayed unmatched. Germline CDR1 is KGHSH and CDR2 is LQKENI. The CDR3 is 15 amino acids. The CDR3 is CASSPGLAGDNEQFF. The CDR3 bases are TGTGCCAGCTCACCCGGACTAGCGGGGGACAATGAGCAGTTCTTC.

The chain joins TRBV27 to TRBJ2-7, with TRBD2 matching 7 bases. V shed 5 bases, J shed 7 bases, and the junction held 8 bases outside the gene matches. This CDR3 has 13 residues. CDR1 and CDR2 from the germline V gene are MNHEY and SMNVEV (reference sequence). The CDR3 sequence is CASSQLLGGEQYF. The DNA for the CDR3 is TGTGCCAGCAGTCAGCTCCTGGGGGGGGAGCAGTACTTC.

The chain employs TRBV24-1 and TRBJ2-2, with 8 positions matching TRBD2. The CDR3 is made up of 14 amino acids. CDR1 is KGHDR, CDR2 SFDVKD, per germline. The V and J ends lost 2 bases and 7 bases, in that order; junction bases with no gene match: 2. The CDR3 loop is CATSDYGRGGELFF. CDR3 bases: TGTGCCACCAGTGATTACGGGAGGGGCGGGGAGCTGTTTTTT.

This chain uses TRBV19 with TRBJ2-7; D is possibly TRBD2 (6 bases). The V and J ends lost 2 bases and 7 bases respectively, with 18 bases between them. The CDR3 extends over 15 amino acids. From germline, CDR1 is LNHDA and CDR2 SQIVND (reference sequence). The CDR3 DNA reads as TGTGCCAGTAGTATAAGGTCCAGCGGGCCTGGAGAGCAGTACTTC. As protein: CASSIRSSGPGEQYF.

This chain links TRBV24-1 with TRBJ2-3, with D tentatively TRBD2 (5 bases). Germline CDR1 reads KGHDR; CDR2 reads SFDVKD. The CDR3 has 13 residues. V was clipped by 7 bases and J by 4 bases, with 11 bases between them. CDR3 in amino acids: CATSADSSDTQYF. DNA of the CDR3: TGTGCCACCAGCGCGGACTCCTCAGATACGCAGTATTTT.

The V call is TRBV12-3 or TRBV12-4, the J call TRBJ2-1, with no clear D. The CDR3 contains 13 residues. The V gene lost 3 bases and the J gene lost 7 bases, with 10 bases spanning the gap. The CDR3 sequence: CASSFYIENEQFF. As DNA, the CDR3 is TGTGCCAGCAGTTTTTACATCGAAAATGAGCAGTTCTTC.

The chain has TRBV19 and TRBJ1-6, with D uncertain. Per the germline V gene, CDR1 is LNHDA and CDR2 is SQIVND (reference sequence). V was clipped by 3 bases and J by 6 bases, with 12 bases between them. The CDR3 runs to 15 residues. CDR3 DNA: TGTGCCAGTAGTATCATGGAGACTGGTAATTCACCCCTCCACTTT. Protein product: CASSIMETGNSPLHF.

The chain joins TRBV2 to TRBJ1-5, with TRBD1 as a possible D gene (5 bases). V was clipped by 5 bases and J by 3 bases, with 11 bases between them. This CDR3 has 14 amino acids. CDR1 SNHLY and CDR2 FYNNEI come from the germline V gene. The CDR3 spells CASSLGEANQPQHF. The CDR3 nucleotides read TGTGCCAGCAGTTTAGGGGAGGCCAATCAGCCCCAGCATTTT.

The rearrangement uses TRBV2 and TRBJ2-3; TRBD1 matches 12 bases. From germline, CDR1 is SNHLY and CDR2 FYNNEI. The junction had 7 bases not matched to a gene; V was cut back by 1 base and J by 11 bases. This CDR3 spans 15 amino acids. The CDR3 DNA reads as TGTGCCAGCAGTGAAGAGAGGGGACAGGGGGCGGTGCAGTATTTT. Encoded protein: CASSEERGQGAVQYF. Using reference TRBV2 and TRBJ2-3 for the parts outside the CDR3, the full variable domain is EPEVTQTPSHQVTQMGQEVILRCVPISNHLYFYWYRQILGQKVEFLVSFYNNEISEKSEIFDDQFSVERPDGSNFTLKIRSTKLEDSAMYFCASSEERGQGAVQYFGPGTRLTVL.

CDR3 region: CASSLDGPENEQYF. CDR3 in DNA: TGTGCCAGCAGCTTAGATGGGCCCGAGAACGAGCAGTACTTC. The chain carries TRBV7-9 and TRBJ2-7; D is ambiguous. Germline assignment: CDR1 SEHNR and CDR2 FQNEAQ (reference sequence). V lost 1 base to trimming and J lost 5 bases, with 12 bases between them. The CDR3 loop spans 14 amino acids.

The genes are TRBV5-4 and TRBJ1-3; TRBD1 is a possible D gene (5 bases). Trimming cost V 0 bases and J 4 bases, with 11 bases left between them. The CDR3 contains 15 residues. Germline assignment: CDR1 SGHNT and CDR2 YYREEE (reference sequence). In DNA, the CDR3 is TGTGCCAGCAGCTTGGGGGGCGCAAGGGGAAACACCATATATTTT. Translating it yields CASSLGGARGNTIYF.

CDR3 in amino acids: CASRFRDRGHRLNYGYTF. The CDR3 bases are TGTGCCAGCAGGTTCCGGGACAGGGGGCATCGCCTTAACTATGGCTACACCTTC. The rearrangement joins TRBV7-9 to TRBJ1-2; 12 positions agree with TRBD1. This CDR3 region has 18 residues. CDR1 is SEHNR and CDR2 is FQNEAQ in the germline V gene (reference sequence). V lost 6 bases and J lost 1; bases outside the gene matches: 12.

The chain combines TRBV6-1 with TRBJ1-2, with D perhaps matching TRBD1 (5 bases). Trimming cost V 6 bases and J 6 bases, with 20 bases left between them. This CDR3 contains 15 residues. From germline, CDR1 is MNHNS and CDR2 SASEGT. CDR3 bases: TGTGCCAGCAGCCTCGAAGGTGACAGCCACCATGGCTACACCTTC. It codes for CASSLEGDSHHGYTF.

The gene calls are TRBV9 and TRBJ1-6; D may be TRBD1 (5 bases). The V gene lost 0 bases and the J gene lost 9 bases, with 16 bases spanning the gap. The CDR3 loop spans 16 amino acids. Germline CDR1 and CDR2: SGDLS and YYNGEE. The CDR3 coding sequence is TGTGCCAGCAGCGTAGATGGGAGCGGGGGAGGTTCACCCCTCCACTTT. Amino acids: CASSVDGSGGGSPLHF.

The chain links TRBV18 to TRBJ1-3; D not certain. CDR1 KGHSH and CDR2 LQKENI come from the germline V gene. Trimming stripped 2 bases from V and 0 bases from J, with 11 bases between. The CDR3 spans 16 residues. The CDR3 DNA is TGTGCCAGCTCACCAGGTGCAAGAGCCTCTGGAAACACCATATATTTT. Translated, it gives CASSPGARASGNTIYF.

V usage is TRBV9 and J usage is TRBJ2-3; 13 positions agree with TRBD2. Per germline, CDR1 SGDLS and CDR2 YYNGEE. Unmatched junction bases numbered 8, after V lost 3 bases and J lost 4 bases. The CDR3 is made up of 17 amino acids. The DNA for the CDR3 is TGTGCCAGCAGCGAGGGCACTAGCGGGGGGGCCCCAGATACGCAGTATTTT. Its translation is CASSEGTSGGAPDTQYF.